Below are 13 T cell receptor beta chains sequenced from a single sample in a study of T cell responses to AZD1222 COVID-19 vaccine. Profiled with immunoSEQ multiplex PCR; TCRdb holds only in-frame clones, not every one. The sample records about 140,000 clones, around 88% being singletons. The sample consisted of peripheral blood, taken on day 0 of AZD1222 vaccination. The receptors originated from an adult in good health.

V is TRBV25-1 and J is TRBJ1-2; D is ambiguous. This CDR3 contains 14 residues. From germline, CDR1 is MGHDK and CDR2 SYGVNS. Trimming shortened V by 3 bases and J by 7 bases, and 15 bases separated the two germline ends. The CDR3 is CASSDWAVSSGYTF. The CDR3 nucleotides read TGTGCCAGCAGTGATTGGGCGGTTTCCTCTGGCTACACCTTC.

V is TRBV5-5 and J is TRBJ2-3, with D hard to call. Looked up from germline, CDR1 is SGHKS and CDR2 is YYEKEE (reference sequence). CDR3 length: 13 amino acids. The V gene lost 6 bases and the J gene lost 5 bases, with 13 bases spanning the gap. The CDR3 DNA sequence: TGTGCCAGCACCACGCCGCCGAAAGATACGCAGTATTTT. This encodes CASTTPPKDTQYF.

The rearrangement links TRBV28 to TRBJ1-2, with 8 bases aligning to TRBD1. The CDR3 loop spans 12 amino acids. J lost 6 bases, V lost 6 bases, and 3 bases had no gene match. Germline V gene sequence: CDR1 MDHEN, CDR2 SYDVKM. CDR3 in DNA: TGTGCCAGCAGGACAGGGGCGAATGGCTACACCTTC. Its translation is CASRTGANGYTF.

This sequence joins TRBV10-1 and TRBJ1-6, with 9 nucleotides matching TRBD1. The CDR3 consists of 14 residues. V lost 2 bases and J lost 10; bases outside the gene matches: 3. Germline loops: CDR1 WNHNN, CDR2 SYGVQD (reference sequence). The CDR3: CASSEEGTGSPLHF. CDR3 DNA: TGCGCCAGCAGTGAGGAGGGGACAGGGTCACCCCTCCACTTT.

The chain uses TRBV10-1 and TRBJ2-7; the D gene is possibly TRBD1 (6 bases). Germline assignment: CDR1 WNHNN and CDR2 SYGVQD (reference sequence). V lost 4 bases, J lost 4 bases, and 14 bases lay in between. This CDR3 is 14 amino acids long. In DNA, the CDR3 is TGCGCCAGCAGTGCCAGAGCCAGGGGTTACGAGCAGTACTTC. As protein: CASSARARGYEQYF.

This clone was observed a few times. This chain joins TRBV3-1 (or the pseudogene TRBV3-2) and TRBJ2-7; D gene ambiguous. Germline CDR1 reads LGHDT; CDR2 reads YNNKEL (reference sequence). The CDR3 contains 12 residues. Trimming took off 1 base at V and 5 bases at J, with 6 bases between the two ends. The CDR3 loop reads CASSQVEDEQYF. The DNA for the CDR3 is TGTGCCAGCAGCCAAGTAGAGGACGAGCAGTACTTC.

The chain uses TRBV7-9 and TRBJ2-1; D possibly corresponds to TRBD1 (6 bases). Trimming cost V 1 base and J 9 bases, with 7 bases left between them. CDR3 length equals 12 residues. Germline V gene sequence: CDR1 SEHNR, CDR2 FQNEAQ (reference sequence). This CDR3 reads CASSLVGGEQFF. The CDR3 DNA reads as TGTGCCAGCAGCTTAGTAGGGGGTGAGCAGTTCTTC. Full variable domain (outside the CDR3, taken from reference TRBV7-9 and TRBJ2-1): DTGVSQNPRHKITKRGQNVTFRCDPISEHNRLYWYRQTLGQGPEFLTYFQNEAQLEKSRLLSDRFSAERPKGSFSTLEIQRTEQGDSAMYLCASSLVGGEQFFGPGTRLTVL.

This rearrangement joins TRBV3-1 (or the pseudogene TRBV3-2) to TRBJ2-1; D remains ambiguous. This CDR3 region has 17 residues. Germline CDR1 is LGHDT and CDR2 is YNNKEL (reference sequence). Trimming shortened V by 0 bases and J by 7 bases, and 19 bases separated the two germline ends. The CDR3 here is CASSQERWPASRNEQFF. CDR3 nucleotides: TGTGCCAGCAGCCAAGAAAGATGGCCAGCTTCGAGAAATGAGCAGTTCTTC.

CDR3 loop: CASSGGQGATNEKLFF. DNA of the CDR3: TGCGCCAGCAGTGGGGGACAGGGGGCAACTAATGAAAAACTGTTTTTT. The rearrangement uses TRBV10-2 and TRBJ1-4; TRBD1 agrees at 11 bases. There are 16 residues in the CDR3. Unmatched junction bases numbered 1, after V lost 4 bases and J lost 0 bases. Germline V gene lookup returns CDR1 WSHSY and CDR2 SAAADI.

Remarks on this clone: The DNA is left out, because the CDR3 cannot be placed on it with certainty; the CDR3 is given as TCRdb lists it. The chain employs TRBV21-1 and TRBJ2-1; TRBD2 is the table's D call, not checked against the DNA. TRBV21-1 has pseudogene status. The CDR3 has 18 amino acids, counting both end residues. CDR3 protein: CASSKEVGGGAPSNEQFF.

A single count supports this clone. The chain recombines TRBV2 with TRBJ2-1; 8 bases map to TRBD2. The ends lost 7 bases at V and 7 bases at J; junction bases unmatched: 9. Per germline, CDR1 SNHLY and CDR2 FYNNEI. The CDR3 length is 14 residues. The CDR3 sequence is CASTQLAGRNEQFF. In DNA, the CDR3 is TGTGCCAGCACCCAATTAGCGGGACGGAATGAGCAGTTCTTC.

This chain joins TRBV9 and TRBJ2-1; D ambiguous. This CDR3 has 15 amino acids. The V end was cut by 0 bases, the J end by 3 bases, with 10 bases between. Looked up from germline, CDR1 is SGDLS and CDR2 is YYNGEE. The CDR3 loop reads CASSVGTGYYNEQFF. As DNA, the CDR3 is TGTGCCAGCAGCGTAGGCACTGGGTACTACAATGAGCAGTTCTTC.

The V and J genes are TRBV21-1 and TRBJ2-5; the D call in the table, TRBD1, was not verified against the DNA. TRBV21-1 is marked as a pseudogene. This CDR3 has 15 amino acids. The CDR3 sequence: CASSKGKVQGETQYF. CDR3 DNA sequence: TGTGCCAGCAGCAAAGGAAAGGTTCAGGGAGAGACCCAGTACTTC.